Below, 20 T cell receptor beta chains from the same sample are listed, as sequenced in a study of pediatric ulcerative colitis. Clones were sequenced by immunoSEQ multiplex PCR, and TCRdb holds only the in-frame ones, with some missing. The sample consists of about 12,000 clones, approximately 71% of them appearing once. Rectal tissue came from one to two pinch biopsies taken at colonoscopy. Sequenced sample: gut tissue. These TCRs come from a boy aged 5 to 17 who was a control in a study of pediatric ulcerative colitis.

This chain joins TRBV16 and TRBJ1-5, with D possibly TRBD1 on 6 matching bases. CDR1 and CDR2 (germline): KGHSY, FQNENV. Trimming pared 4 bases from V and 4 bases from J, leaving 8 bases between. The CDR3 has 13 amino acids. Here the CDR3 DNA reads TGTGCCAGCAGCCGGACAGAAAATCAGCCCCAGCATTTT. It yields the protein CASSRTENQPQHF.

The gene calls are TRBV5-4 and TRBJ2-2; 10 nucleotides match TRBD1. This CDR3 is built from 17 residues. V dropped 5 bases and J dropped 5; count of bases not matched to a gene: 12. Germline values: CDR1 SGHNT, CDR2 YYREEE (reference sequence). The CDR3 region is CASRSTGTGVLTGELFF. Here the CDR3 DNA reads TGTGCCAGCAGGTCTACCGGGACAGGGGTACTTACCGGGGAGCTGTTTTTT.

The chain employs TRBV6-5 and TRBJ1-2; TRBD1 matches at 7 bases. Germline CDR1 and CDR2: MNHEY and SVGAGI. The CDR3 is made up of 15 amino acids. The trim removed 7 bases at V and 5 bases at J, leaving 13 bases unmatched. The CDR3 is CASTPTGDRAYGYTF. CDR3 nucleotides: TGTGCCAGCACGCCTACAGGGGACCGCGCTTATGGCTACACCTTC.

J is TRBJ1-4 and V is TRBV7-2, with 10 positions matching TRBD1. The V segment lost 1 base and the J segment 8 bases; nucleotides outside the gene matches: 7. Germline assignment: CDR1 SGHTA and CDR2 FQGNSA. The CDR3 runs 16 residues. CDR3 in amino acids: CASSLGGGQGREKLFF. The CDR3 DNA follows: TGTGCCAGCAGCTTAGGAGGGGGACAGGGGAGAGAAAAACTGTTTTTT.

The chain links TRBV7-2 to TRBJ2-5; 11 bases are a match to TRBD1. CDR1 is SGHTA, CDR2 FQGNSA, per germline. Trimming cost V 5 bases and J 7 bases; bases outside gene matches: 6. The CDR3 has 14 amino acids. Here the CDR3 reads CASSLDRGRGTQYF. CDR3 DNA: TGTGCCAGCAGCCTGGACAGGGGGCGGGGGACCCAGTACTTC.

V and J are TRBV6-1 and TRBJ2-3, with D perhaps TRBD2 (6 bases). The CDR3 runs to 17 residues. Germline V gives CDR1 MNHNS, CDR2 SASEGT. V was cut by 0 bases and J by 2 bases, with 15 bases left in between. The CDR3 DNA reads as TGTGCCAGCAGTGAAGCTGGTTGGGGACTCCTCACAGATACGCAGTATTTT. Translated: CASSEAGWGLLTDTQYF.

J is TRBJ1-4 and V is TRBV15, with 11 bases fitting TRBD1. J lost 7 bases, V lost 5 bases, and 6 bases had no gene match. The CDR3 runs 15 residues. Germline CDR1 LNHNV, CDR2 YYDKDF (reference sequence). Here the CDR3 DNA reads TGTGCCACCAGCGGGAGGACAGGGGGCCCTGAAAAACTGTTTTTT. Translated: CATSGRTGGPEKLFF. The full variable domain, in which reference TRBV15 and TRBJ1-4 provide the parts outside the CDR3, is DAMVIQNPRYQVTQFGKPVTLSCSQTLNHNVMYWYQQKSSQAPKLLFHYYDKDFNNEADTPDNFQSRRPNTSFCFLDIRSPGLGDTAMYLCATSGRTGGPEKLFFGSGTQLSVL.

This chain connects TRBV6-4 to TRBJ2-3, with TRBD2 matching 8 bases. CDR1 is MRHNA, CDR2 SNTAGT, per germline. CDR3 length equals 14 residues. Trimming removed 0 bases from V and 4 bases from J; junction bases left unmatched: 0. The CDR3 loop is CASSDSAGADTQYF. The CDR3 nucleotides are TGTGCCAGCAGTGACTCAGCGGGAGCAGATACGCAGTATTTT.

The DNA of the CDR3 is TGTGCCAGCCAACAGGGGCCCCTTGGCGGGGAGCTGTTTTTT. Encoded protein: CASQQGPLGGELFF. The rearrangement links TRBV5-4 to TRBJ2-2, with 7 bases identical to TRBD1. From germline, CDR1 is SGHNT and CDR2 YYREEE (reference sequence). This CDR3 is built from 14 residues. The junction had 10 bases not matched to a gene; V was cut back by 7 bases and J by 7 bases.

The J gene is TRBJ2-2, the V gene TRBV7-3; 9 bases align to TRBD1. Germline loops: CDR1 SGHTA, CDR2 FQGTGA. The CDR3 length is 14 residues. Trimming removed 6 bases from V and 6 bases from J; junction bases left unmatched: 5. Here the CDR3 DNA reads TGTGCCAGCAGGGGACAGGGAAGAGCCGGGGAGCTGTTTTTT. Its protein is CASRGQGRAGELFF.

This sequence joins TRBV7-2 and TRBJ2-3; the D is unclear. CDR3 length: 14 amino acids. V lost 0 bases to trimming and J lost 3 bases, with 7 bases between them. Germline V gene sequence: CDR1 SGHTA, CDR2 FQGNSA. In DNA form, the CDR3 reads TGTGCCAGCAGCTTAGCAGTGTCGACAGATACGCAGTATTTT. Translated, it gives CASSLAVSTDTQYF.

The rearrangement joins TRBV7-9 to TRBJ2-4, with D perhaps TRBD1 (6 bases). Trimming stripped 3 bases from V and 7 bases from J, with 7 bases between. CDR1 is SEHNR, CDR2 FQNEAQ, per germline (reference sequence). The CDR3 runs 12 residues. CDR3 in amino acids: CASSFRGNIQYF. DNA for the CDR3: TGTGCCAGCAGCTTCAGGGGTAACATTCAGTACTTC.

A word on this clone: This CDR3 is also generated by other DNA sequences in the sample. This sequence joins TRBV6-1 and TRBJ2-1; 9 bases agree with TRBD2. V dropped 2 bases and J dropped 1; count of bases not matched to a gene: 0. This CDR3 comprises 15 residues. CDR1 and CDR2 from the germline V gene are MNHNS and SASEGT. In DNA form, the CDR3 reads TGTGCCAGCAGTGAACTAGCGGGATCCTACAATGAGCAGTTCTTC. Amino acid sequence: CASSELAGSYNEQFF.

V usage is TRBV11-1 and J usage is TRBJ2-7; 11 bases match TRBD2. Looked up from germline, CDR1 is SGHAT and CDR2 is FQDESV (reference sequence). This CDR3 region has 15 residues. The junction had 3 bases not matched to a gene; V was cut back by 5 bases and J by 0 bases. The DNA for the CDR3 is TGTGCCAGCAGCCCAGGGACTAGCGGCTCCTACGAGCAGTACTTC. It is translated as CASSPGTSGSYEQYF.

The genes are TRBV5-1 and TRBJ2-1; 10 bases line up with TRBD1. The trim removed 2 bases at V and 9 bases at J, leaving 8 bases unmatched. Germline loops: CDR1 SGHRS, CDR2 YFSETQ. The CDR3 runs to 15 residues. The CDR3 sequence is CASSLGQGGSGEQFF. CDR3 sequence (DNA): TGCGCCAGCAGCTTAGGACAGGGGGGGTCTGGTGAGCAGTTCTTC.

CDR3 residues: CASSLGGIGEQYV. In DNA form, the CDR3 reads TGTGCCAGCAGCTTAGGTGGGATCGGGGAGCAGTACGTC. The chain recombines TRBV7-8 with TRBJ2-7; D is unclear. V was clipped by 1 base and J by 7 bases, with 11 bases between them. From germline, CDR1 is SGHVS and CDR2 FQNEAQ. The CDR3 sequence is 13 residues long.

V usage is TRBV27 and J usage is TRBJ2-2, with a tentative D call TRBD2 (6 bases). V lost 2 bases and J lost 4, with 14 bases in between. Germline-derived CDR1 and CDR2 are MNHEY and SMNVEV (reference sequence). The CDR3 extends over 16 amino acids. The CDR3 nucleotides are TGTGCCAGCAGTTTAGAGGGAGGATCGGGCACCGGGGAGCTGTTTTTT. Translating it yields CASSLEGGSGTGELFF.

The gene calls are TRBV11-3 and TRBJ2-3; TRBD2 might be the D (6 bases). The CDR3 sequence is 15 residues long. CDR1 SGHNT and CDR2 YENEEA come from the germline V gene. Deletions cut 1 base from V and 8 bases from J, with 16 bases between. Here the CDR3 reads CASSLVATRGGTQYF. CDR3 coding DNA: TGTGCCAGCAGCTTAGTTGCTACACGGGGAGGTACGCAGTATTTT.

The J gene is TRBJ2-7, the V gene TRBV28, with 7 nucleotides matching TRBD2. Losses at the gene ends were 5 bases for V and 9 bases for J; bases not matched to a gene: 4. This CDR3 has 11 residues. The germline V gene encodes CDR1 MDHEN and CDR2 SYDVKM. The CDR3 coding sequence is TGTGCCAGCAGTGCAGCTAGCGGGCAGTACGTC. As protein: CASSAASGQYV.

This clone was detected once. The J gene is TRBJ2-1, the V gene TRBV9; D is possibly TRBD2 (6 bases). With 0 bases removed from V and 7 bases from J, the gap between germline ends came to 11 bases. The CDR3 contains 14 residues. From germline, CDR1 is SGDLS and CDR2 YYNGEE. CDR3 sequence: CASSVAGSGNEQFF. CDR3 DNA sequence: TGTGCCAGCAGCGTAGCGGGTAGCGGAAATGAGCAGTTCTTC.